The TCR beta chain under discussion was sequenced for a study of blood T cell repertoires in COVID-19. The CDR3 contains 14 residues. J gave up 5 bases and V 4 bases, and 6 bases lay outside the gene matches. CDR1 SGHNT and CDR2 YENEEA come from the germline V gene. Profiled with immunoSEQ multiplex PCR; TCRdb holds only in-frame clones, not every one. The sample has some 300,000 clones, over 80% seen once; the top ten hold over 5.5%. The clonotype was recovered from a woman aged 45-65 years with COVID-19, enrolled during active disease. The chain uses TRBV11-3 and TRBJ2-5; TRBD1 aligns across 8 bases. Specimen: peripheral blood. In DNA form, the CDR3 reads TGTGCCAGCAGCTCTCCAGGGGGCTGGGAGACCCAGTACTTC. Amino acid sequence: CASSSPGGWETQYF.